This T cell receptor (beta chain) was found in a study of blood T cell repertoires in COVID-19. Germline loops: CDR1 MGHRA, CDR2 YSYEKL. The CDR3 has 14 residues. Trimming left V 2 bases short and J 6 bases short, with 11 bases between. Sequenced by immunoSEQ multiplex PCR; TCRdb stores in-frame clones only, minus some. The sample holds approximately 37,000 clones, roughly 85% seen once. The receptor comes from a middle-aged man with active COVID-19. The chain joins TRBV4-1 to TRBJ2-1; a possible D gene is TRBD2 (5 bases). Sequencing used peripheral blood. The CDR3 region is CASSQPGSINEQFF. The CDR3, as DNA: TGCGCCAGCAGCCAACCTGGGAGTATCAATGAGCAGTTCTTC.